This T cell receptor beta chain derives from a study of Ad26.COV2.S vaccination and SARS-CoV-2 variants. Whole-study findings and limits: Recipients given vaccine exceeded placebo recipients in spike-specific TCR breadth. After vaccination, reports described spike-specific CD8+ and CD4+ T cell responses as showing substantial breadth. Vaccine and placebo groups showed comparable non-spike TCR breadth. Total T cell responses may have been underestimated by the TCR breadth and depth analyses.

Per germline, CDR1 KGHDR and CDR2 SFDVKD. CDR3 length: 13 amino acids. The V end lost 3 bases, the J end lost 2 bases, and 6 bases lay between the germline ends. This clone was observed a handful of times. Antigen unknown. Assay: immunoSEQ multiplex PCR; the TCRdb copy retains only in-frame clones and omits some. The repertoire consists of about 87,000 clones, with more than 65% occurring once and the leading ten covering about 17%. This clonotype was obtained from a human donor who had recovered from COVID-19. V gene TRBV24-1 combines with J gene TRBJ1-2; possible D gene TRBD1, 5 bases. Sequenced material: peripheral blood, taken after recovery from COVID-19. CDR3 DNA: TGTGCCACCAGTGATGCAGGGAACTATGGCTACACCTTC. Its protein is CATSDAGNYGYTF.